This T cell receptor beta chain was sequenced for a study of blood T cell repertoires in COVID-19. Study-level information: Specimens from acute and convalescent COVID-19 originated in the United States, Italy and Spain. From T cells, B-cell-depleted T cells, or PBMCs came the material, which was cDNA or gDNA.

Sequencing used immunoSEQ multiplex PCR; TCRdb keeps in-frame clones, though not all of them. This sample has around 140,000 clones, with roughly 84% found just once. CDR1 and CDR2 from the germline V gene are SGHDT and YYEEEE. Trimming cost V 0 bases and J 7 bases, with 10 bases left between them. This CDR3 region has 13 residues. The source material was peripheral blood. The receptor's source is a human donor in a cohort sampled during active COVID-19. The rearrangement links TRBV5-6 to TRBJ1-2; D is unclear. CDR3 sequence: CASSLGGISGYTF. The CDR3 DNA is TGTGCCAGCAGCTTGGGAGGGATTTCTGGCTACACCTTC.